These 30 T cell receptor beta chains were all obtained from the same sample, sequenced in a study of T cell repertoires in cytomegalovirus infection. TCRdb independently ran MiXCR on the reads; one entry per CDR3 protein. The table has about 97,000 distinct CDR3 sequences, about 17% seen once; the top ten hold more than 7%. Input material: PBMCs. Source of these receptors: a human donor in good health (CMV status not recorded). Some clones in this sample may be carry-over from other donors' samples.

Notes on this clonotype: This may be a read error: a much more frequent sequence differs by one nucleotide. In DNA form, the CDR3 reads TGTGCCAGCAGCCTAAGGCAATCGAGCGGGGCGGCCGGTCGGGAGCAGTACTTC. Protein: CASSLRQSSGAAGREQYF. V usage is TRBV7-8 and J usage is TRBJ2-7; 7 positions match TRBD2. This CDR3 has 18 residues. Germline CDR1 and CDR2: SGHVS and FQNEAQ. J lost 7 bases, V lost 5 bases, and 23 bases had no gene match.

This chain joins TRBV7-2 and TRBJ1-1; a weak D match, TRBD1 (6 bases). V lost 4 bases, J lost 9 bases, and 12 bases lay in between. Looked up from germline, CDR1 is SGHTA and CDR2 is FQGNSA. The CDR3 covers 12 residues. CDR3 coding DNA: TGTGCCAGCAGCTCGGTACAGGGAAAAGCTTTCTTT. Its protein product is CASSSVQGKAFF.

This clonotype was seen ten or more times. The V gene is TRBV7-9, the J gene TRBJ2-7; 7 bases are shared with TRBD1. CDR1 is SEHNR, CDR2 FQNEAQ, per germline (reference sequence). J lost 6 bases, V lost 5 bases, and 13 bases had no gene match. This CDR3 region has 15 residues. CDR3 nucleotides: TGTGCCAGCAGCCCCGCCGGGACAGCTCGCACCGAGCAGTACTTC. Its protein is CASSPAGTARTEQYF.

In DNA, the CDR3 is TGTGCCAGCAGCCCACCTAACGGGACAGGGAATGAAAAACTGTTTTTT. It encodes CASSPPNGTGNEKLFF. The chain has TRBV7-6 and TRBJ1-4, with 9 bases aligning to TRBD1. After removal of 5 bases from V and 5 bases from J, the junction contained 9 bases not matched to a gene. Per germline, CDR1 SGHVS and CDR2 FNYEAQ. The CDR3 covers 16 residues.

The DNA for the CDR3 is TGTGCCAGCAGCTGGGATGGACTAGTCAGCACAGATACGCAGTATTTT. This encodes CASSWDGLVSTDTQYF. This chain connects TRBV11-1 to TRBJ2-3; 7 nucleotides match TRBD2. Germline loops: CDR1 SGHAT, CDR2 FQDESV (reference sequence). Unmatched junction bases numbered 7, after V lost 4 bases and J lost 0 bases. The CDR3 is 16 residues long.

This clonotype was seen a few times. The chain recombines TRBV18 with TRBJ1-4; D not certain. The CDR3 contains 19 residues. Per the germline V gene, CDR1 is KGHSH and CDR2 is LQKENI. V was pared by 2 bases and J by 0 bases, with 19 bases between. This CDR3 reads CASSPSSPSFGATNEKLFF. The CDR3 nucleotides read TGTGCCAGCTCACCAAGTTCACCCTCCTTTGGGGCAACTAATGAAAAACTGTTTTTT.

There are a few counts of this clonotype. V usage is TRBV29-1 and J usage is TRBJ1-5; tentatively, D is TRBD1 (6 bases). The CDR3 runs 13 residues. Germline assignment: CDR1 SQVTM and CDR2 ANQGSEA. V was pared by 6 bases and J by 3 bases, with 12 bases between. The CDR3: CSVGGGNNQPQHF. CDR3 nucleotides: TGCAGCGTGGGGGGCGGGAACAATCAGCCCCAGCATTTT.

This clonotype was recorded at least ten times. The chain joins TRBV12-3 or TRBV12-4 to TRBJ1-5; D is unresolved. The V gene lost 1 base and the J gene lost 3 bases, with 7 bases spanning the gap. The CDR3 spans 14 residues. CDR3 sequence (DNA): TGTGCCAGCAGTTTAGGGCAGGCCAATCAGCCCCAGCATTTT. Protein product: CASSLGQANQPQHF.

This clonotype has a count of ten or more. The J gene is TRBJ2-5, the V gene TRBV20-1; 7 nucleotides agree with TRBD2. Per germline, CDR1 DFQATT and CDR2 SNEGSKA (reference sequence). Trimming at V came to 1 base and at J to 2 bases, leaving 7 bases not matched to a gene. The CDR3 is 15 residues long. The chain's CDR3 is CSARGPWDYQETQYF. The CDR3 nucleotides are TGCAGTGCTAGAGGTCCCTGGGACTATCAAGAGACCCAGTACTTC.

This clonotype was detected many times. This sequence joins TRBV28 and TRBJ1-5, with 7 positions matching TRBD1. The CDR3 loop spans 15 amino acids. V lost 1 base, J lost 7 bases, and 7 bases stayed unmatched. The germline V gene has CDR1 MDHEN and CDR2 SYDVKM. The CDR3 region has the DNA TGTGCCAGCAGTTTATTAGGGACAGTAAGCCAGCCCCAGCATTTT. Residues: CASSLLGTVSQPQHF.

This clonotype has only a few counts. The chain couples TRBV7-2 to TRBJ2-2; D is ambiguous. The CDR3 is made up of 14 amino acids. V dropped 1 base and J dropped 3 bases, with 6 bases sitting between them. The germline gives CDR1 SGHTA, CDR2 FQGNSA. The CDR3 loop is CASSLDLYTGELFF. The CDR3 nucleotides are TGTGCCAGCAGCTTAGACCTATACACCGGGGAGCTGTTTTTT.

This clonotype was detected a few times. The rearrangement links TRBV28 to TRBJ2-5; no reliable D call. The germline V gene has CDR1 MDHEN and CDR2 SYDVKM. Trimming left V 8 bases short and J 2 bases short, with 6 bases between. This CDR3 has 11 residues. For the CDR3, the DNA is TGTGCCAGCTTAGGGCAAGAGACCCAGTACTTC. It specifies CASLGQETQYF.

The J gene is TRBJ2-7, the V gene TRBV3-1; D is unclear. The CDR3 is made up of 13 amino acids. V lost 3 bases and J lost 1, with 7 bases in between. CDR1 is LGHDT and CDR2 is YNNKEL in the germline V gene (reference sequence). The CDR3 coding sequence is TGTGCCAGCAGCCACTCAAGATCCTACGAGCAGTACTTC. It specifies CASSHSRSYEQYF.

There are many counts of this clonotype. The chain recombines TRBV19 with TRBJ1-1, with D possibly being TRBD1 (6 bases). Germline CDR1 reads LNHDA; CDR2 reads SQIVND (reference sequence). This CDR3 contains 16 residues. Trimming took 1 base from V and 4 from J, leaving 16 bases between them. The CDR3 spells CASSIAPRGWGTEAFF. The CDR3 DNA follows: TGTGCCAGTAGTATAGCCCCCAGGGGTTGGGGCACTGAAGCTTTCTTT.

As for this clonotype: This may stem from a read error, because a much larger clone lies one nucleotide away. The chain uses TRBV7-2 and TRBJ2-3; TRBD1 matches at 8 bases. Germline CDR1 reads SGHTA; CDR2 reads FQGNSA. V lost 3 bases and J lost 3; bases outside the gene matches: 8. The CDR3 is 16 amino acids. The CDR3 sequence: CASSFSGGARTDTQYF. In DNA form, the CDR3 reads TGTGCCAGCAGCTTTTCAGGGGGCGCGAGAACAGATACGCAGTATTTT.

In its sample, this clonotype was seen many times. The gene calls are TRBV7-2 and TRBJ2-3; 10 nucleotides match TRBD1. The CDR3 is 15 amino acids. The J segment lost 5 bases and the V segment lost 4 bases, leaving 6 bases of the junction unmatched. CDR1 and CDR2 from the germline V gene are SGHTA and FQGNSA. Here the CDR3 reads CASSWGTGEGDTQYF. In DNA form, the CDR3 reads TGTGCCAGCAGCTGGGGGACAGGGGAGGGAGATACGCAGTATTTT.

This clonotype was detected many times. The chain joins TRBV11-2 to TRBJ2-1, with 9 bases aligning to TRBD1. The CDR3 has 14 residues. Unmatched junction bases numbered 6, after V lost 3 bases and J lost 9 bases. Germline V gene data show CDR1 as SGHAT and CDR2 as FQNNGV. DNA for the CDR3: TGTGCCAGCAGCTTGACAGGGGGGCTCATTGAGCAGTTCTTC. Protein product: CASSLTGGLIEQFF. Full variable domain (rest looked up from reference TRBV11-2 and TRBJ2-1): EAGVAQSPRYKIIEKRQSVAFWCNPISGHATLYWYQQILGQGPKLLIQFQNNGVVDDSQLPKDRFSAERLKGVDSTLKIQPAKLEDSAVYLCASSLTGGLIEQFFGPGTRLTVL.

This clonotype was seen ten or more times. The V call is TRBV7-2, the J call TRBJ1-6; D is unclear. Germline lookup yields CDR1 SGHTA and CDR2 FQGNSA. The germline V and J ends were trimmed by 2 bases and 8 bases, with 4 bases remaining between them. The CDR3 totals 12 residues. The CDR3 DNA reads TGTGCCAGCAGCTTAAACGATTCACCCCTCCACTTT. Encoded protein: CASSLNDSPLHF.

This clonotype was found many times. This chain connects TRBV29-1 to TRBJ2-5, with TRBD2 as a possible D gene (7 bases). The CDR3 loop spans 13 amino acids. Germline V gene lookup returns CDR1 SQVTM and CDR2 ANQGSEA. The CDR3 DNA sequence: TGCGCAGTGGTGGGGGGGGGGGCGGAGACCCAGTACTTC. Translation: CAVVGGGAETQYF.

CDR3 DNA: TGTGCCAGCAGGGTCGGGACAGGGGGCTCCATGAACACTGAAGCTTTCTTT. This translates into CASRVGTGGSMNTEAFF. The chain recombines TRBV2 with TRBJ1-1; 12 positions match TRBD1. Trimming removed 6 bases from V and 0 bases from J; junction bases left unmatched: 8. Germline-derived CDR1 and CDR2 are SNHLY and FYNNEI. The CDR3 sequence is 17 residues long.

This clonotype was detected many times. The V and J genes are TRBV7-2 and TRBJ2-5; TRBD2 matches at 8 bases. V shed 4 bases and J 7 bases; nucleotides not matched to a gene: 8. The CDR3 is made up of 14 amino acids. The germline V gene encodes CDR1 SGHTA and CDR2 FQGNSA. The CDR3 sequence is CASSSQAGAGTQYF. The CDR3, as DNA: TGTGCCAGCAGCTCCCAAGCGGGGGCAGGGACCCAGTACTTC.

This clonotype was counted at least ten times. CDR3 in amino acids: CASSRVSYEQYF. The CDR3, as DNA: TGTGCCAGCAGCCGGGTCTCCTACGAGCAGTACTTC. V and J are TRBV7-8 and TRBJ2-7, with D hard to call. Germline V gene data show CDR1 as SGHVS and CDR2 as FQNEAQ. Trimming cost V 5 bases and J 0 bases, with 5 bases left between them. This CDR3 has 12 amino acids. Variable domain in full (rest from reference TRBV7-8 and TRBJ2-7): GAGVSQSPRYKVAKRGQDVALRCDPISGHVSLFWYQQALGQGPEFLTYFQNEAQLDKSGLPSDRFFAERPEGSVSTLKIQRTQQEDSAVYLCASSRVSYEQYFGPGTRLTVT.

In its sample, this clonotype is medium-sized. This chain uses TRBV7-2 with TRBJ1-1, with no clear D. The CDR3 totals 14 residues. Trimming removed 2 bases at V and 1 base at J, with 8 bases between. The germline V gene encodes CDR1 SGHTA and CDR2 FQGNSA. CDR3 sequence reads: CASSLRTGNTEAFF. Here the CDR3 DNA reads TGTGCCAGCAGCTTACGGACGGGGAACACTGAAGCTTTCTTT. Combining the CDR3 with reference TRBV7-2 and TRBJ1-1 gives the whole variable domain GAGVSQSPSNKVTEKGKDVELRCDPISGHTALYWYRQSLGQGLEFLIYFQGNSAPDKSGLPSDRFSAERTGGSVSTLTIQRTQQEDSAVYLCASSLRTGNTEAFFGQGTRLTVV.

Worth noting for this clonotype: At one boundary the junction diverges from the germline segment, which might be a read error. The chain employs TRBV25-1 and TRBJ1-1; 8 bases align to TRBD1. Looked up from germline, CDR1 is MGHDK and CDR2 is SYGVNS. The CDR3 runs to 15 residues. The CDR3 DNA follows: TGTGCCAGCAGCGACTCACGGACAGGGAACAGTGAAGCTTTCTTT. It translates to CASSDSRTGNSEAFF.

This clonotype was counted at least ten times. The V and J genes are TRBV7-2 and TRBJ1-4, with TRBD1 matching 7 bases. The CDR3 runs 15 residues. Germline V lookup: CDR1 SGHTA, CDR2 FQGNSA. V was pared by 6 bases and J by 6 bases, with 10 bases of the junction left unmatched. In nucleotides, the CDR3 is TGTGCCAGCAGGGCTAGGGGGCTGGAGGATGAAAAACTGTTTTTT. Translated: CASRARGLEDEKLFF. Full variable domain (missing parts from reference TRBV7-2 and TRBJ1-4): GAGVSQSPSNKVTEKGKDVELRCDPISGHTALYWYRQSLGQGLEFLIYFQGNSAPDKSGLPSDRFSAERTGGSVSTLTIQRTQQEDSAVYLCASRARGLEDEKLFFGSGTQLSVL.

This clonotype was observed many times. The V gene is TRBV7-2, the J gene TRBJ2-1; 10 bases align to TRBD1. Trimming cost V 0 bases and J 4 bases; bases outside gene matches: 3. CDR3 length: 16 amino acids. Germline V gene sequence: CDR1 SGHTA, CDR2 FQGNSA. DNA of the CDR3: TGTGCCAGCAGCTTAGCCGGGACAGGGGCTTACAATGAGCAGTTCTTC. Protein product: CASSLAGTGAYNEQFF.

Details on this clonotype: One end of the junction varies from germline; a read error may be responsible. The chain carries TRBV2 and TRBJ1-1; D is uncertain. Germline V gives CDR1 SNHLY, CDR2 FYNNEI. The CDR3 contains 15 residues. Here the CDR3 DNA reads TGTGACAGCAGTGGGGTGCCAGCCCTGGGAACTGAAGCTTTCTTT. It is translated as CDSSGVPALGTEAFF.

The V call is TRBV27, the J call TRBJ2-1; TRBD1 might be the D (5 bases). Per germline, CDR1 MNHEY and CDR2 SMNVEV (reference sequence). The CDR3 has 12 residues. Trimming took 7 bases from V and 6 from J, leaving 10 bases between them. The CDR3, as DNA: TGTGCCAGCACCTCAGGGCTCAATGAGCAGTTCTTC. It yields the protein CASTSGLNEQFF.

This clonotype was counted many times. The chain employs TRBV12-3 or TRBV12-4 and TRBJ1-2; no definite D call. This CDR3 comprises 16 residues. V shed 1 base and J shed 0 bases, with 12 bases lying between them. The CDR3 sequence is CASSLVPRRANYGYTF. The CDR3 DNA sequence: TGTGCCAGCAGTTTAGTTCCTCGGCGAGCTAACTATGGCTACACCTTC.

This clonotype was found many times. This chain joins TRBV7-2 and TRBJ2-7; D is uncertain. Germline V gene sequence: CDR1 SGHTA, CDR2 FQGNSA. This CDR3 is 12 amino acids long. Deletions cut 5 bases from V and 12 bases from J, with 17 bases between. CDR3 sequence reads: CASSHGNGLPYF. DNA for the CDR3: TGTGCCAGCAGCCACGGTAACGGGCTACCGTACTTC.